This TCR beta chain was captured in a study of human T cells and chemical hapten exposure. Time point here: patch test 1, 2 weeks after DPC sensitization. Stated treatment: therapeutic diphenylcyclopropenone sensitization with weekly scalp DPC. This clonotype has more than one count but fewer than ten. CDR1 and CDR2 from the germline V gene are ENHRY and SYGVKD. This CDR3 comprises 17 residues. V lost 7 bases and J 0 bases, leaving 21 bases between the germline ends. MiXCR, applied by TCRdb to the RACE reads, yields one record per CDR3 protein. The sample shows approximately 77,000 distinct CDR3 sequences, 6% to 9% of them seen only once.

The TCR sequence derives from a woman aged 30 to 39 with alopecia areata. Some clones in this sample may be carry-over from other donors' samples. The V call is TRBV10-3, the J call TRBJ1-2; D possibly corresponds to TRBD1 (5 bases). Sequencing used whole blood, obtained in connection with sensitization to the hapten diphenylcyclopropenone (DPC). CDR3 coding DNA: TGTGCCATCAATTCCGCAGGGATAGCCCAAACTAACTATGGCTACACCTTC. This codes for CAINSAGIAQTNYGYTF.